This T cell receptor beta chain stems from a study of control samples from healthy donors and cancer patients. Germline-derived CDR1 and CDR2 are SGHRS and YFSETQ. This CDR3 is 16 amino acids long. Trimming removed 6 bases from V and 3 bases from J, with 18 bases in between. The table came from immunoSEQ multiplex PCR; TCRdb's copy has only in-frame clones and leaves some out. Among about 61,000 clones listed, 90% were seen once. Input material: PBMCs. The sequence was obtained from a man in his sixties with colorectal cancer. The J gene is TRBJ1-4, the V gene TRBV5-1; possible D gene TRBD1, 6 bases. Here the CDR3 DNA reads TGCGCCAGCAAGGCAGGGGTGGTTCGATCTAATGAAAAACTGTTTTTT. Translated: CASKAGVVRSNEKLFF.